Each of the 10 T cell receptor beta chains below was sequenced from the same sample in a study of cytomegalovirus exposure and HLA in healthy donors. Sequencing was performed with immunoSEQ multiplex PCR; in TCRdb, only in-frame clones are kept and a portion is missing. Altogether under 200,000 clones are present, 89% being singletons, with the ten largest covering around 3.8%. The sample consisted of PBMCs. All receptors come from a man aged 18 to 30 in good health and CMV-seropositive.

About this clone itself: The junction departs from germline at one end; a sequencing error may be responsible. The CDR3 loop is CEKSLDRFYSNQPQHF. Here the CDR3 DNA reads TGCGAAAAAAGCTTGGATCGGTTCTATAGCAATCAGCCCCAGCATTTT. The gene calls are TRBV5-3 and TRBJ1-5; D remains ambiguous. TRBV5-3 has ORF status, its function being uncertain. The CDR3 runs to 16 residues.

This sequence joins TRBV28 and TRBJ1-2; tentatively, D is TRBD1 (5 bases). Germline loops: CDR1 MDHEN, CDR2 SYDVKM. V was clipped by 3 bases and J by 8 bases, with 13 bases between them. This CDR3 contains 13 residues. CDR3 sequence: CASSFPSRVGYTF. CDR3 nucleotides: TGTGCCAGCAGTTTCCCCTCCAGGGTGGGCTACACCTTC.

This sequence joins TRBV11-2 and TRBJ2-5; 8 bases line up with TRBD2. The ends lost 2 bases at V and 3 bases at J; junction bases unmatched: 11. CDR1 is SGHAT and CDR2 is FQNNGV in the germline V gene. The CDR3 has 17 amino acids. The CDR3 DNA sequence: TGTGCCAGCAGCTTAAAAGCCCGGGAGGGACACAAAGAGACCCAGTACTTC. It specifies CASSLKAREGHKETQYF. The whole variable domain, remainder taken from reference TRBV11-2 and TRBJ2-5, is EAGVAQSPRYKIIEKRQSVAFWCNPISGHATLYWYQQILGQGPKLLIQFQNNGVVDDSQLPKDRFSAERLKGVDSTLKIQPAKLEDSAVYLCASSLKAREGHKETQYFGPGTRLLVL.

This clone is a singleton in its sample. The chain recombines TRBV5-1 with TRBJ1-1, with D possibly TRBD1 on 6 matching bases. This CDR3 region has 15 residues. The germline gives CDR1 SGHRS, CDR2 YFSETQ. V lost 4 bases to trimming and J lost 1 base, with 14 bases between them. The CDR3 DNA reads as TGCGCCAGCAGCCCCGGCGGCAGGGGGAACACTGAAGCTTTCTTT. It codes for CASSPGGRGNTEAFF. The full variable domain, its missing parts supplied by reference TRBV5-1 and TRBJ1-1, is KAGVTQTPRYLIKTRGQQVTLSCSPISGHRSVSWYQQTPGQGLQFLFEYFSETQRNKGNFPGRFSGRQFSNSRSEMNVSTLELGDSALYLCASSPGGRGNTEAFFGQGTRLTVV.

V is TRBV19 and J is TRBJ2-1; 7 positions agree with TRBD1. After removal of 7 bases from V and 4 bases from J, the junction contained 10 bases not matched to a gene. The CDR3 is 15 amino acids. Germline-derived CDR1 and CDR2 are LNHDA and SQIVND (reference sequence). DNA of the CDR3: TGTGCCAGTACCGTGACAGGGATCTCTTACAATGAGCAGTTCTTC. Its translation is CASTVTGISYNEQFF.

For the CDR3, the DNA is TGTGCCAGCAGCTTGTCTCAACTCAGCGGTGGTCAAAACATTCAGTACTTC. It encodes CASSLSQLSGGQNIQYF. The J gene is TRBJ2-4, the V gene TRBV5-6, with D maybe TRBD2 (5 bases). The V end lost 1 base, the J end lost 5 bases, and 19 bases lay between the germline ends. In germline, CDR1 is SGHDT, CDR2 YYEEEE. The CDR3 runs 17 residues.

The V and J genes are TRBV7-2 and TRBJ2-6; possibly TRBD1 for D (6 bases). Germline CDR1 and CDR2: SGHTA and FQGNSA. V was shortened by 1 base and J by 0 bases, with 10 bases between the two germline ends. This CDR3 has 17 residues. As DNA, the CDR3 is TGTGCCAGCAGCTTAGTCCCAGGGGTCTCTGGGGCCAACGTCCTGACTTTC. Translation gives CASSLVPGVSGANVLTF.

The chain joins TRBV9 to TRBJ2-1, with 7 positions matching TRBD1. After removal of 3 bases from V and 9 bases from J, the junction contained 9 bases not matched to a gene. Per the germline V gene, CDR1 is SGDLS and CDR2 is YYNGEE. The CDR3 consists of 14 residues. CDR3 DNA sequence: TGTGCCAGCAGCGAAGGATTTAACAGGGGTGAGCAGTTCTTC. Protein sequence: CASSEGFNRGEQFF.

The V call is TRBV27, the J call TRBJ2-7; TRBD1 aligns across 10 bases. CDR1 MNHEY and CDR2 SMNVEV come from the germline V gene (reference sequence). The CDR3 has 14 residues. V trimming: 5 bases; J trimming: 4 bases; junction bases outside the gene matches: 5. The CDR3 sequence is CASSADRGQYEQYF. DNA for the CDR3: TGTGCCAGCAGTGCCGACAGGGGGCAGTACGAGCAGTACTTC.

The chain is built from TRBV5-4 and TRBJ1-2, with TRBD1 identical over 7 bases. Germline V gives CDR1 SGHNT, CDR2 YYREEE (reference sequence). This CDR3 spans 14 amino acids. Germline trimming cut 1 base from V and 4 bases from J; bases unmatched to any gene: 4. CDR3 amino acids: CASSLRDRLYGYTF. The CDR3 nucleotides are TGTGCCAGCAGCTTGAGGGACAGACTCTATGGCTACACCTTC. The variable domain in full, with the rest retrieved from reference TRBV5-4 and TRBJ1-2, is ETGVTQSPTHLIKTRGQQVTLRCSSQSGHNTVSWYQQALGQGPQFIFQYYREEENGRGNFPPRFSGLQFPNYSSELNVNALELDDSALYLCASSLRDRLYGYTFGSGTRLTVV.